This T cell receptor (beta chain) was found in a study of PD-1 blockade in classical Hodgkin lymphoma. In the study overall: The patients were dosed with nivolumab 3 mg/kg, infused intravenously every 2 weeks. Regarding the study as a whole: TCR diversity in CD4+, not CD8+, cells rose significantly by C4D1.

Time point: cycle 4 day 1 (C4D1), after more than five weeks of nivolumab. Following autologous stem cell transplantation, relapse occurred in every patient, and exposure to brentuximab vedotin varied. On this clone: As yet, its antigen is unknown.

The V gene's germline CDR1 is KGHSH and CDR2 LQKENI. V lost 3 bases to trimming and J lost 4 bases, with 19 bases between them. This CDR3 spans 16 amino acids. The assay was immunoSEQ multiplex PCR, and TCRdb's table has in-frame clones only and misses some. The sample lists roughly 36,000 clones, 77% seen once, with around 9.5% in the top ten. The receptor comes from a human donor with classical Hodgkin lymphoma. The chain couples TRBV18 to TRBJ2-7; TRBD1 might be the D (7 bases). Specimen: peripheral blood mononuclear cells (PBMCs), collected before the fourth cycle of nivolumab. The CDR3 DNA follows: TGTGCCAGCTCACCTCAGGGGGGCCTACCCCCTTACGAGCAGTACTTC. It translates to CASSPQGGLPPYEQYF.